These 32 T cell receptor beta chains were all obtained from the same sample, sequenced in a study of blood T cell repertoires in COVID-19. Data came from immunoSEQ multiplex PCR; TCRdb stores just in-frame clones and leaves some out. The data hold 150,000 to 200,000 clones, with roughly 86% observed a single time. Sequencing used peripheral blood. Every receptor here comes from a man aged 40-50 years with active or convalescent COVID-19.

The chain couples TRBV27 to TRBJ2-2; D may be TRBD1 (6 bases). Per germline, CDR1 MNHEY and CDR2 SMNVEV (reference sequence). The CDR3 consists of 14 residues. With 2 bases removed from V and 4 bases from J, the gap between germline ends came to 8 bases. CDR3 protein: CASSLTRGTGELFF. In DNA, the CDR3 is TGTGCCAGCAGTTTAACCAGGGGCACCGGGGAGCTGTTTTTT.

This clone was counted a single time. CDR3 in DNA: TGTGCCAGCAGTTTAGGGGGGACAGGACGGAGTGGCTACACCTTC. Its translation: CASSLGGTGRSGYTF. The rearrangement uses TRBV28 and TRBJ1-2; the match to TRBD1 covers 8 bases. V lost 2 bases to trimming and J lost 7 bases; unmatched junction nucleotides: 9. Germline V gene data show CDR1 as MDHEN and CDR2 as SYDVKM. The CDR3 runs 15 residues.

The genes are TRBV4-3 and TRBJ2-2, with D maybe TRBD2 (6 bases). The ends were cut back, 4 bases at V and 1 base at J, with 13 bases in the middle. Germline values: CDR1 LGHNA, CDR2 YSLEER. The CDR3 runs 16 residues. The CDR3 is CASSLHPAGNTGELFF. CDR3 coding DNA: TGCGCCAGCAGCCTCCACCCAGCGGGGAACACCGGGGAGCTGTTTTTT.

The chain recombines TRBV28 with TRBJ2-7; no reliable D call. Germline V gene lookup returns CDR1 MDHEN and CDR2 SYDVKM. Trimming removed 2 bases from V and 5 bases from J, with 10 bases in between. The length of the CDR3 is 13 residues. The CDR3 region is CASSLTSGNEQYF. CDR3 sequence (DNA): TGTGCCAGCAGTTTAACATCGGGTAACGAGCAGTACTTC.

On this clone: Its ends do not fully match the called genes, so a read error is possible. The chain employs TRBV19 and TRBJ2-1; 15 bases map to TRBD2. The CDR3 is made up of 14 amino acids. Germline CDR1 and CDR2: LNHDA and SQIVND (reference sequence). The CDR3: CASSSGLAGGRSVF. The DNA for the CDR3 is TGTGCCAGTAGTAGTGGACTAGCGGGGGGGCGCTCGGTCTTC.

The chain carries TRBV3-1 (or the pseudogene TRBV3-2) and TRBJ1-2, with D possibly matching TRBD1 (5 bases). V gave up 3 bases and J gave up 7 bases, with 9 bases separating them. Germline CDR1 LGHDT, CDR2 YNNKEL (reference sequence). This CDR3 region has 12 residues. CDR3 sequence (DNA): TGTGCCAGCAGCCAGCAGGGATTTGGCTACACCTTC. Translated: CASSQQGFGYTF.

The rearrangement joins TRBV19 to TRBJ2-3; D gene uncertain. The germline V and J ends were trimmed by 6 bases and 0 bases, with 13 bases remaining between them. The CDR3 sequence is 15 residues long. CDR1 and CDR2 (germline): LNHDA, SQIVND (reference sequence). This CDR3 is CASSWSVSSTDTQYF. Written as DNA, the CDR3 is TGTGCCAGTAGCTGGAGTGTATCTAGCACAGATACGCAGTATTTT.

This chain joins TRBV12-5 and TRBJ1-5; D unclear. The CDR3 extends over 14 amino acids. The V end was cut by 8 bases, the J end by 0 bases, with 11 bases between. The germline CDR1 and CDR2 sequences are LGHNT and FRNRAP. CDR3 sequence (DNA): TGTGCTAGTACCCCCGAGGCTAGCAATCAGCCCCAGCATTTT. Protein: CASTPEASNQPQHF.

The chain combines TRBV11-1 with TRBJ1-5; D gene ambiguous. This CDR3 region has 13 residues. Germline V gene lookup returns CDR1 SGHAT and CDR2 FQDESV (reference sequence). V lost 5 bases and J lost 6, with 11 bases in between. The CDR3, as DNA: TGTGCCAGCAGCCTCACACGGGGTCAGCCCCAGCATTTT. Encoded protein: CASSLTRGQPQHF. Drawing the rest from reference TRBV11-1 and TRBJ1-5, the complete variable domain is EAEVAQSPRYKITEKSQAVAFWCDPISGHATLYWYRQILGQGPELLVQFQDESVVDDSQLPKDRFSAERLKGVDSTLKIQPAELGDSAMYLCASSLTRGQPQHFGDGTRLSIL.

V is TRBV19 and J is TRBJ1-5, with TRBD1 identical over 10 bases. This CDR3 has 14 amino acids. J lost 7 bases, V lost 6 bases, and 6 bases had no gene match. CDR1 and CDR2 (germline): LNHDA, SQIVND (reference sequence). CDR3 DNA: TGTGCCAGTAGCCCCGGGACAGGGGTACAGCCCCAGCATTTT. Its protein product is CASSPGTGVQPQHF.

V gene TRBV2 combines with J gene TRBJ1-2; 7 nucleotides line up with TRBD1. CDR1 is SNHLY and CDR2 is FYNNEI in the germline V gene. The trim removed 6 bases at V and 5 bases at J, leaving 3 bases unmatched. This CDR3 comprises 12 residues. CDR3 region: CASSDRDYGYTF. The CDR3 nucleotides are TGTGCCAGCAGCGACAGGGATTATGGCTACACCTTC.

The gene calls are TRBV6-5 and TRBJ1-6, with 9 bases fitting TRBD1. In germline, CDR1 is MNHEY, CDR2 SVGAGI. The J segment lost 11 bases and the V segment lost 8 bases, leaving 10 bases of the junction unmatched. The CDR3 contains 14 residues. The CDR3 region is CASGDRGNYPPLHF. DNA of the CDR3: TGTGCCAGCGGAGACAGGGGGAATTATCCACCCCTCCACTTT.

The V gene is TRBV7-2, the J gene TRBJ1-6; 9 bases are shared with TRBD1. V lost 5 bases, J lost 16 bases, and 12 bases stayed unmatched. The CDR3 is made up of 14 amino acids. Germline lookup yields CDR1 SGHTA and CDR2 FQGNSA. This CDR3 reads CASSPGTGIYLLHF. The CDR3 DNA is TGTGCCAGCAGCCCCGGGACAGGGATATACCTACTCCACTTT.

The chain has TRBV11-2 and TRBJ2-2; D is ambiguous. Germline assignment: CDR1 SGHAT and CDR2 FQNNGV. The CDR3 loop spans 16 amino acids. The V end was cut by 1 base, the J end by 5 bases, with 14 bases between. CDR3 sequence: CASSLAYGSGTGELFF. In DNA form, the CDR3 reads TGTGCCAGCAGCTTAGCTTATGGCTCCGGGACCGGGGAGCTGTTTTTT.

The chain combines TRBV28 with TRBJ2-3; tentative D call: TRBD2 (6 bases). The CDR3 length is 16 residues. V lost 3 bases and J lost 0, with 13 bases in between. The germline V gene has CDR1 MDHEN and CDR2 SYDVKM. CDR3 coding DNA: TGTGCCAGCAGTTTTTCAGGGACTGCTAGCACAGATACGCAGTATTTT. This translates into CASSFSGTASTDTQYF.

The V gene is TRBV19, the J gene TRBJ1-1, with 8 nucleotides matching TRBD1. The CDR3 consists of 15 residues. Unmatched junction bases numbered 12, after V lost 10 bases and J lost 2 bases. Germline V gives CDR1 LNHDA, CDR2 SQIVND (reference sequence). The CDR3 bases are TGTGCCACCGACAGACAGGGGCCAGCTAACACTGAAGCTTTCTTT. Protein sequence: CATDRQGPANTEAFF.

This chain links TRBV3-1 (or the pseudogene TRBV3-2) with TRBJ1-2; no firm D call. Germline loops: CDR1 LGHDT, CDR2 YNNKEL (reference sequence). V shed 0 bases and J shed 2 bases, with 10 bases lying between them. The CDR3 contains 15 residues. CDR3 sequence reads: CASSQDAAVNYGYTF. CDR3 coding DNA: TGTGCCAGCAGCCAAGACGCGGCAGTCAACTATGGCTACACCTTC.

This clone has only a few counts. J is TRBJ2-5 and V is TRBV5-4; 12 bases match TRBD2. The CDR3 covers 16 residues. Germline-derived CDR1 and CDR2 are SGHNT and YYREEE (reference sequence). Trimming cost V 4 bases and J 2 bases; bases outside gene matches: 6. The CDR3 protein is CASSLRLAGDQETQYF. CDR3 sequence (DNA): TGTGCCAGCAGCCTACGACTAGCGGGGGATCAAGAGACCCAGTACTTC.

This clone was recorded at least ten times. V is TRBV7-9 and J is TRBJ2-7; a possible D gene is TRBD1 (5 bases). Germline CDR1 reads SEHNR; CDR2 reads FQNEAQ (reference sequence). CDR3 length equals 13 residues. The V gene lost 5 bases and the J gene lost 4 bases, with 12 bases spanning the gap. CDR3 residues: CASSPKGPYEQYF. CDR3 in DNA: TGTGCCAGCAGCCCCAAGGGGCCATACGAGCAGTACTTC. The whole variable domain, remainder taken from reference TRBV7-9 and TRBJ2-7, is DTGVSQNPRHKITKRGQNVTFRCDPISEHNRLYWYRQTLGQGPEFLTYFQNEAQLEKSRLLSDRFSAERPKGSFSTLEIQRTEQGDSAMYLCASSPKGPYEQYFGPGTRLTVT.

The CDR3 nucleotides read TGTGCCAGCAGTCGCCGGGACATCCCTGAAAAACTGTTTTTT. It encodes CASSRRDIPEKLFF. The V call is TRBV28, the J call TRBJ1-4; the D gene is possibly TRBD1 (6 bases). Germline V gene data show CDR1 as MDHEN and CDR2 as SYDVKM. The CDR3 covers 14 residues. Between the trimmed V and J ends, which lost 5 bases and 7 bases, there was a span of 14 bases.

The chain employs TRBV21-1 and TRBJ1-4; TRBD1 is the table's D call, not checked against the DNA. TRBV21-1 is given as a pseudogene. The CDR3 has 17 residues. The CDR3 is CASSKVMFCQGLEKLFF. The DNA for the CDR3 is TGTGCCAGCAGCAAAGTGATGTTCTGTCAGGGCCTCGAAAAACTGTTTTTT.

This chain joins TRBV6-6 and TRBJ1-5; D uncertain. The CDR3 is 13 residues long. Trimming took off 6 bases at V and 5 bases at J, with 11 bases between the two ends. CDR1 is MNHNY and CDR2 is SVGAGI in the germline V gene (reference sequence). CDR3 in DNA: TGTGCCAGCAGCCCCCGCGGGGATCAGCCCCAGCATTTT. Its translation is CASSPRGDQPQHF.

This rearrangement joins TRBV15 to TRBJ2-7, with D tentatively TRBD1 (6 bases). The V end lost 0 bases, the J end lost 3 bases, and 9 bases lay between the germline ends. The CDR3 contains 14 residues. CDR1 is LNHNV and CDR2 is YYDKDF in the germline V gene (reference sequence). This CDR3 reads CATSRDLQGYEQYF. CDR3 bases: TGTGCCACCAGCAGAGATTTACAGGGCTACGAGCAGTACTTC. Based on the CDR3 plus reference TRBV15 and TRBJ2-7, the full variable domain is DAMVIQNPRYQVTQFGKPVTLSCSQTLNHNVMYWYQQKSSQAPKLLFHYYDKDFNNEADTPDNFQSRRPNTSFCFLDIRSPGLGDTAMYLCATSRDLQGYEQYFGPGTRLTVT.

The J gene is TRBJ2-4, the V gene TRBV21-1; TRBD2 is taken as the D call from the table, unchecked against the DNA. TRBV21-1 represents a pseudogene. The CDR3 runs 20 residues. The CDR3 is CASSKATRGRRTLAKNIQYF. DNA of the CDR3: TGTGCCAGCAGCAAAGCGACTCGGGGTAGAAGGACGCTAGCCAAAAACATTCAGTACTTC.

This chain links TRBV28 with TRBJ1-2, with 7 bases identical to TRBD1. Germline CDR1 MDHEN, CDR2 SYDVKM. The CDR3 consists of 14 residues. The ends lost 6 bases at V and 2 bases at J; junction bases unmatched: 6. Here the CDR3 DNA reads TGTGCCAGCAGAAAACAGACAGGGAACTATGGCTACACCTTC. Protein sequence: CASRKQTGNYGYTF.

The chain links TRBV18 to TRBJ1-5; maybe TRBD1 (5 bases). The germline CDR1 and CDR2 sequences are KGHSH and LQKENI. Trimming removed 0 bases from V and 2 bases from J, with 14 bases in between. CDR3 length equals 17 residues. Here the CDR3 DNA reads TGTGCCAGCTCACCACCAGGCGGGGTGGGGGGCAATCAGCCCCAGCATTTT. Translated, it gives CASSPPGGVGGNQPQHF.

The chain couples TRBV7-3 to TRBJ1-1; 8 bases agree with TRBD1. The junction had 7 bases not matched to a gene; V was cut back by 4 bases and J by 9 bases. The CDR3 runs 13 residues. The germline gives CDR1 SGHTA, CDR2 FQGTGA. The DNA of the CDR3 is TGTGCCAGCAGCTCAGGACAGGGCGTTCAAGCTTTCTTT. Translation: CASSSGQGVQAFF.

This CDR3 is CAWDRTGGPDGYTF. CDR3 bases: TGTGCCTGGGATAGGACAGGGGGCCCGGATGGCTACACCTTC. The gene calls are TRBV30 and TRBJ1-2, with 11 bases fitting TRBD1. In germline, CDR1 is GTSNPN, CDR2 SVGIG (reference sequence). The V gene end was trimmed by 5 bases and the J gene end by 6 bases; junction bases not matched to a gene: 8. There are 14 residues in the CDR3.

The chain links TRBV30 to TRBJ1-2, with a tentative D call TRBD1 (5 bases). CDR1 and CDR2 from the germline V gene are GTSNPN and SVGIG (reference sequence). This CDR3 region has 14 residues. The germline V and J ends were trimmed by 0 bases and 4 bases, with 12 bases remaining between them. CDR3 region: CAWSVQGEVYGYTF. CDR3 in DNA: TGTGCCTGGAGTGTACAAGGGGAAGTCTATGGCTACACCTTC.

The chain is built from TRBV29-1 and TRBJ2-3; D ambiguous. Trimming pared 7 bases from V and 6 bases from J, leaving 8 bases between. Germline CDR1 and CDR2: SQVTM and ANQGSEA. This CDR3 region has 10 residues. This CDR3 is CSAGVDTQYF. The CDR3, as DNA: TGCAGCGCCGGAGTCGATACGCAGTATTTT.

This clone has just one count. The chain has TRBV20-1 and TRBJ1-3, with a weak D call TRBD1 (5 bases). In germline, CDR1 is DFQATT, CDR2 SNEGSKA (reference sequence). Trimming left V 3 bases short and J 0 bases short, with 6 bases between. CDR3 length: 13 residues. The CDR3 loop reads CSASGHSGNTIYF. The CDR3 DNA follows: TGCAGTGCTAGTGGACACTCTGGAAACACCATATATTTT.

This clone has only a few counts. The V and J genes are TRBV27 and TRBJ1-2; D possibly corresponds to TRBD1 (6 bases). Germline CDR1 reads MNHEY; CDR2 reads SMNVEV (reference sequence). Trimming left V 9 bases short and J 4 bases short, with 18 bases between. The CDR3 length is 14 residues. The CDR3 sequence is CASREQGPLYGYTF. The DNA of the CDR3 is TGTGCCAGTAGAGAACAGGGCCCCCTCTATGGCTACACCTTC.